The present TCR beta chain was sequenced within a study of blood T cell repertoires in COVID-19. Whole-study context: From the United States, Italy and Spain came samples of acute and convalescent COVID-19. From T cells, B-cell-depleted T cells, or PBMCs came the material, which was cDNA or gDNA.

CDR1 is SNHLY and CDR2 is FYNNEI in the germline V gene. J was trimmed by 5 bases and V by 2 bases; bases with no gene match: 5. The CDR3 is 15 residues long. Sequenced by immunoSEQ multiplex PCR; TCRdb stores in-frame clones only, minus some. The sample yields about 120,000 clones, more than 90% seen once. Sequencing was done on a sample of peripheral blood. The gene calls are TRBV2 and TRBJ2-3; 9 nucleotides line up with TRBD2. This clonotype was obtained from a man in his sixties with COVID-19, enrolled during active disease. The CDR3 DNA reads TGTGCCAGCAGTGAACTGGCGGGAGGGAGAGATACGCAGTATTTT. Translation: CASSELAGGRDTQYF.